This passage covers 30 T cell receptor beta chains from one sample sequenced in a study of T-cell reconstitution after alpha-beta-depleted transplantation in children. Unique molecular identifiers were built into the TCRbeta library. TCRdb recomputed calls from the PCR reads with MiXCR, one row per CDR3 protein. The sample includes about 180,000 distinct CDR3 sequences, 11% of them seen just once. Sequencing was performed on PBMCs, taken before TCRalphabeta/CD19-depleted stem cell transplant. The receptors shown here come from a boy under 10 years old with acute myeloid leukemia, due to receive a stem cell transplant.

This clonotype was found many times. The rearrangement uses TRBV4-1 and TRBJ1-2; D gene ambiguous. Germline V gene sequence: CDR1 MGHRA, CDR2 YSYEKL. V was shortened by 2 bases and J by 3 bases, with 13 bases between the two germline ends. This CDR3 has 15 residues. The CDR3 DNA follows: TGCGCCAGCAGCCAAACGAGAGGGAAAGACTATGGCTACACCTTC. Protein: CASSQTRGKDYGYTF.

This clonotype was detected many times. V is TRBV20-1 and J is TRBJ1-5; no reliable D call. The CDR3 has 12 residues. Germline V lookup: CDR1 DFQATT, CDR2 SNEGSKA (reference sequence). V was cut by 7 bases and J by 0 bases, with 7 bases left in between. The CDR3 region has the DNA TGCAGTGTTCAAAATAGCAATCAGCCCCAGCATTTT. Its translation: CSVQNSNQPQHF.

In its sample, this clonotype was seen many times. CDR3 region: CASTTGQRNEKLFF. The CDR3, as DNA: TGTGCCAGCACCACCGGACAGCGTAATGAAAAACTGTTTTTT. This rearrangement joins TRBV21-1 to TRBJ1-4; TRBD1 is taken as the D call from the table, unchecked against the DNA. TRBV21-1 is an annotated pseudogene. The CDR3 sequence is 14 residues long.

Many counts were recorded for this clonotype. The rearrangement uses TRBV5-1 and TRBJ2-3; unclear D gene. The CDR3 sequence is 13 residues long. Trimming stripped 0 bases from V and 5 bases from J, with 7 bases between. Germline V gene sequence: CDR1 SGHRS, CDR2 YFSETQ. CDR3 DNA: TGCGCCAGCAGCTTGGAGGACGGAGATACGCAGTATTTT. It yields the protein CASSLEDGDTQYF.

This clonotype was counted ten times or more. CDR3 DNA sequence: TGTGCCAGCAGTTTCCAGGGTGTTGGAGAGACCCAGTACTTC. Amino acid sequence: CASSFQGVGETQYF. The chain has TRBV27 and TRBJ2-5; D possibly corresponds to TRBD1 (5 bases). Trimming removed 3 bases from V and 4 bases from J, with 12 bases in between. CDR1 is MNHEY and CDR2 is SMNVEV in the germline V gene (reference sequence). The CDR3 has 14 amino acids.

This clonotype was recorded many times. The chain couples TRBV18 to TRBJ2-7; D gene ambiguous. This CDR3 spans 14 amino acids. The V end lost 4 bases, the J end lost 6 bases, and 16 bases lay between the germline ends. Germline V gene sequence: CDR1 KGHSH, CDR2 LQKENI. The CDR3 DNA is TGTGCCAGCTCACTAGGACGGGCCCCGGTCGAGCAGTACTTC. Amino acid sequence: CASSLGRAPVEQYF.

This clonotype appeared many times. V gene TRBV27 combines with J gene TRBJ2-1; 9 bases are shared with TRBD1. This CDR3 is 15 amino acids long. With 5 bases clipped from V and 3 bases from J, the junction kept 5 bases outside the gene matches. Germline loops: CDR1 MNHEY, CDR2 SMNVEV (reference sequence). The CDR3 region has the DNA TGTGCCAGCAGTCCAGGGACAGGGCGCTACAATGAGCAGTTCTTC. Translating it yields CASSPGTGRYNEQFF.

This clonotype appeared many times. The rearrangement joins TRBV29-1 to TRBJ2-3; 9 bases are shared with TRBD2. Germline V lookup: CDR1 SQVTM, CDR2 ANQGSEA. The CDR3 is 17 residues long. J was trimmed by 1 base and V by 0 bases; bases with no gene match: 8. The CDR3 nucleotides read TGCAGCGTTGAAGATCCCGCTAGCGGGGCGGGCACAGATACGCAGTATTTT. It codes for CSVEDPASGAGTDTQYF.

This clonotype was recorded at least ten times. J is TRBJ2-5 and V is TRBV5-6; 8 bases line up with TRBD1. The V and J ends lost 3 bases and 4 bases, in that order; junction bases with no gene match: 8. From germline, CDR1 is SGHDT and CDR2 YYEEEE. The CDR3 spans 15 residues. The CDR3 is CASSSLDRDGETQYF. Written as DNA, the CDR3 is TGTGCCAGCAGCTCCCTGGACAGGGACGGAGAGACCCAGTACTTC.

This clonotype was observed at least ten times. This sequence joins TRBV6-1 and TRBJ2-3, with 8 bases aligning to TRBD2. V was clipped by 5 bases and J by 2 bases; unmatched bases: 9. CDR3 length: 16 amino acids. CDR1 is MNHNS, CDR2 SASEGT, per germline. The CDR3 sequence: CASSPLKRGFTDTQYF. In nucleotides, the CDR3 is TGTGCCAGCAGTCCCCTGAAGCGGGGGTTCACAGATACGCAGTATTTT.

This clonotype was recorded many times. The chain couples TRBV10-3 to TRBJ1-1; D is possibly TRBD1 (6 bases). The CDR3 totals 15 residues. Trimming took 4 bases from V and 7 from J, leaving 19 bases between them. Looked up from germline, CDR1 is ENHRY and CDR2 is SYGVKD. For the CDR3, the DNA is TGTGCCATCAGTGCTTCAGGGGCGGGTCAGGGTGAAGCTTTCTTT. The encoded protein is CAISASGAGQGEAFF.

This clonotype was observed at least ten times. The V call is TRBV12-3 or TRBV12-4, the J call TRBJ2-1; 10 nucleotides match TRBD2. V lost 2 bases to trimming and J lost 2 bases; unmatched junction nucleotides: 12. The CDR3 is made up of 19 amino acids. The CDR3 bases are TGTGCCAGCAGTTTATACAAGCGGGGGGGGCTATCAACCTACAATGAGCAGTTCTTC. It codes for CASSLYKRGGLSTYNEQFF.

V usage is TRBV20-1 and J usage is TRBJ2-3; D ambiguous. Per the germline V gene, CDR1 is DFQATT and CDR2 is SNEGSKA (reference sequence). V was shortened by 2 bases and J by 2 bases, with 8 bases between the two germline ends. CDR3 length: 13 residues. For the CDR3, the DNA is TGCAGTGCTAGACATGTGAACACAGATACGCAGTATTTT. Its protein product is CSARHVNTDTQYF.

This clonotype has a count of ten or more. V gene TRBV18 combines with J gene TRBJ2-2; a weak D match, TRBD1 (6 bases). CDR3 length equals 15 residues. In germline, CDR1 is KGHSH, CDR2 LQKENI. With 0 bases removed from V and 4 bases from J, the gap between germline ends came to 9 bases. The CDR3 region is CASSPPRGVTGELFF. As DNA, the CDR3 is TGTGCCAGCTCACCACCCAGGGGAGTCACCGGGGAGCTGTTTTTT.

The V call is TRBV5-1, the J call TRBJ1-5; maybe TRBD1 (5 bases). The V end lost 4 bases, the J end lost 4 bases, and 12 bases lay between the germline ends. The CDR3 contains 14 residues. Germline CDR1 is SGHRS and CDR2 is YFSETQ. The CDR3 loop reads CASSTGTPNQPQHF. The CDR3 coding sequence is TGCGCCAGCAGCACCGGGACCCCGAATCAGCCCCAGCATTTT.

To note about this clonotype: A much larger clonotype is one base distant, so this may be a read error. V and J are TRBV28 and TRBJ2-2, with unresolved D. This CDR3 contains 15 residues. Germline-derived CDR1 and CDR2 are MDHEN and SYDVKM. CDR3 region: CAGSLEVSYTGELFF. The DNA for the CDR3 is TGTGCCGGCAGTTTAGAAGTGTCCTACACCGGGGAGCTGTTTTTT. The full variable domain, in which reference TRBV28 and TRBJ2-2 provide the parts outside the CDR3, is DVKVTQSSRYLVKRTGEKVFLECVQDMDHENMFWYRQDPGLGLRLIYFSYDVKMKEKGDIPEGYSVSREKKERFSLILESASTNQTSMYLCAGSLEVSYTGELFFGEGSRLTVL.

This clonotype was recorded a few times. The genes are TRBV20-1 and TRBJ2-1; D might be TRBD1 or TRBD2, each matching 7 bases. Germline assignment: CDR1 DFQATT and CDR2 SNEGSKA (reference sequence). This CDR3 is built from 15 residues. Deletions cut 4 bases from V and 2 bases from J, with 15 bases between. Written as DNA, the CDR3 is TGCAGTGCTACAGGGGGAGGGGCCCCCTACAATGAGCAGTTCTTC. Translation gives CSATGGGAPYNEQFF.

The sample holds many counts of this clonotype. The chain recombines TRBV7-3 with TRBJ2-1; 7 positions agree with TRBD1. After removal of 5 bases from V and 9 bases from J, the junction contained 4 bases not matched to a gene. CDR3 size: 12 residues. The germline CDR1 and CDR2 sequences are SGHTA and FQGTGA. The CDR3 nucleotides are TGTGCCAGCAGCCCCACAGGGGCTGAGCAGTTCTTC. Protein sequence: CASSPTGAEQFF.

The sample holds many counts of this clonotype. CDR3 in amino acids: CASSPPGQNYEQYV. The CDR3 nucleotides read TGTGCCAGCAGCCCACCGGGACAGAACTACGAGCAGTACGTC. This chain uses TRBV13 with TRBJ2-7, with 7 nucleotides matching TRBD1. Germline V gene data show CDR1 as PRHDT and CDR2 as FYEKMQ (reference sequence). This CDR3 region has 14 residues. J gave up 3 bases and V 5 bases, and 7 bases lay outside the gene matches.

This clonotype has more than one count but fewer than ten. The chain carries TRBV14 and TRBJ1-2; TRBD1 might be the D (6 bases). Germline-derived CDR1 and CDR2 are SGHDN and FVKESK. The CDR3 totals 15 residues. Trimming took 2 bases from V and 5 from J, leaving 15 bases between them. The CDR3 reads CASSQKTGKEYGYTF. The CDR3 nucleotides are TGTGCCAGCAGCCAAAAAACAGGGAAAGAATATGGCTACACCTTC.

This clonotype was seen many times. The chain links TRBV7-8 to TRBJ1-3, with 7 bases fitting TRBD1. The J segment lost 3 bases and the V segment lost 5 bases, leaving 4 bases of the junction unmatched. CDR1 SGHVS and CDR2 FQNEAQ come from the germline V gene. CDR3 length equals 14 residues. DNA of the CDR3: TGTGCCAGCAGCCGATACAGGGGTGGAAACACCATATATTTT. Encoded protein: CASSRYRGGNTIYF.

In this sample, this clonotype turned up many times. The V and J genes are TRBV11-1 and TRBJ2-3, with TRBD2 matching over 10 bases. Trimming at V came to 5 bases and at J to 2 bases, leaving 7 bases not matched to a gene. The CDR3 covers 16 residues. Looked up from germline, CDR1 is SGHAT and CDR2 is FQDESV (reference sequence). The CDR3 protein is CASSPWTSGVTDTQYF. The CDR3 DNA follows: TGTGCCAGCAGCCCATGGACTAGCGGTGTCACAGATACGCAGTATTTT.

This clonotype was seen many times. The J gene is TRBJ2-1, the V gene TRBV27; 14 bases fit TRBD2. Trimming removed 4 bases from V and 8 bases from J; junction bases left unmatched: 4. This CDR3 region has 15 residues. Germline values: CDR1 MNHEY, CDR2 SMNVEV (reference sequence). The CDR3 DNA reads as TGTGCCAGCAGTTCGCGACTAGCGGGAGGGTATGAGCAGTTCTTC. Its protein product is CASSSRLAGGYEQFF.

This clonotype was counted at least ten times. The chain is built from TRBV10-1 and TRBJ2-6, with D perhaps TRBD1 or TRBD2 (7 bases each). Germline lookup yields CDR1 WNHNN and CDR2 SYGVQD (reference sequence). The CDR3 has 19 residues. V lost 11 bases, J lost 5 bases, and 31 bases lay in between. The CDR3 DNA reads TGCGCCTCAAACGGGGGGTTAACAGGGGACTCATCTTGGGCCAACGTCCTGACTTTC. Its protein product is CASNGGLTGDSSWANVLTF.

This clonotype was counted ten times or more. The chain combines TRBV5-1 with TRBJ2-1; D possibly corresponds to TRBD1 (5 bases). This CDR3 spans 13 amino acids. V dropped 2 bases and J dropped 4 bases, with 7 bases sitting between them. Germline CDR1 is SGHRS and CDR2 is YFSETQ. CDR3: CASSLRGYNEQFF. The CDR3, as DNA: TGCGCCAGCAGCTTAAGGGGTTACAATGAGCAGTTCTTC.

This clonotype has ten or more counts. The CDR3, as DNA: TGTGCCAGCAGTTTAGGTCTAGCATTAGATACGCAGTATTTT. It is translated as CASSLGLALDTQYF. The rearrangement joins TRBV12-3 or TRBV12-4 to TRBJ2-3; tentatively, D is TRBD2 (5 bases). This CDR3 is built from 14 residues. Trimming stripped 1 base from V and 5 bases from J, with 10 bases between.

This clonotype was found many times. The chain employs TRBV20-1 and TRBJ2-7; 7 bases are shared with TRBD1. After removal of 4 bases from V and 1 base from J, the junction contained 7 bases not matched to a gene. Germline V gene lookup returns CDR1 DFQATT and CDR2 SNEGSKA (reference sequence). The CDR3 runs 14 residues. CDR3 nucleotide sequence: TGCAGTGCTACGACAGGGAAGAGTTCCTACGAGCAGTACTTC. It codes for CSATTGKSSYEQYF.

This clonotype was observed many times. The CDR3 spells CASTHPSGRGYNEQFF. The CDR3 DNA sequence: TGTGCCAGCACCCACCCAAGCGGGAGGGGGTACAATGAGCAGTTCTTC. The genes are TRBV12-3 or TRBV12-4 and TRBJ2-1; 10 positions agree with TRBD2. The CDR3 sequence is 16 residues long. The J segment lost 4 bases and the V segment lost 7 bases, leaving 10 bases of the junction unmatched.

This clonotype was recorded at least ten times. This sequence joins TRBV20-1 and TRBJ2-3, with D perhaps being TRBD1 or TRBD2 (5 bases each). The CDR3 contains 17 residues. Germline lookup yields CDR1 DFQATT and CDR2 SNEGSKA (reference sequence). V lost 1 base to trimming and J lost 0 bases, with 17 bases between them. CDR3 amino acids: CSARGAELGASTDTQYF. DNA for the CDR3: TGCAGTGCTAGAGGAGCCGAACTAGGGGCTAGCACAGATACGCAGTATTTT.

This clonotype appeared many times. The J gene is TRBJ2-2, the V gene TRBV2, with TRBD2 identical over 10 bases. The V and J ends lost 1 base and 4 bases, in that order; junction bases with no gene match: 12. The CDR3 is 19 residues long. CDR1 SNHLY and CDR2 FYNNEI come from the germline V gene. CDR3 loop: CASSEEHFAASGSTGELFF. CDR3 in DNA: TGTGCCAGCAGTGAAGAGCACTTCGCGGCTAGCGGGAGCACCGGGGAGCTGTTTTTT.